The 23 T cell receptor beta chains below come from one sample, sequenced in a study of T cells in Graves' hyperthyroidism and ophthalmopathy. From RNA transcripts, TCR beta CDR3 regions were amplified. In the first-round RT-PCR of the TCR CDR3, the HTBI primer set was used. TCRdb recomputed calls from the multiplex PCR reads with MiXCR, one row per CDR3 protein. The sample shows 110,000 to 150,000 distinct CDR3 sequences, approximately 20% of them seen only once. The material sequenced was blood. The receptors derive from a woman between 50 and 59 years old with Graves' hyperthyroidism that later progressed to Graves' ophthalmopathy.

This clonotype was seen only a few times. The chain employs TRBV3-1 and TRBJ2-3, with unresolved D. In germline, CDR1 is LGHDT, CDR2 YNNKEL (reference sequence). CDR3 length: 14 residues. V was clipped by 4 bases and J by 11 bases, with 19 bases between them. Here the CDR3 reads CASSPRSPLREQYF. DNA of the CDR3: TGTGCCAGCAGCCCTCGGTCACCCCTGCGTGAGCAGTATTTT.

There are many counts of this clonotype. The chain couples TRBV20-1 to TRBJ2-5; maybe TRBD1 (5 bases). V lost 3 bases to trimming and J lost 4 bases, with 15 bases between them. This CDR3 is built from 14 residues. CDR1 and CDR2 (germline): DFQATT, SNEGSKA (reference sequence). The CDR3 nucleotides are TGCAGTGCTAGTCTGTCCATGGGGCTAGAGACCCAGTACTTC. As protein: CSASLSMGLETQYF.

This clonotype showed up many times. The chain recombines TRBV2 with TRBJ2-2, with a possible D match to TRBD2 (5 bases). V was trimmed by 2 bases and J by 4 bases, leaving 11 bases between them. CDR1 and CDR2 from the germline V gene are SNHLY and FYNNEI. The CDR3 runs to 15 residues. CDR3 in amino acids: CASSELLAPTGELFF. DNA for the CDR3: TGTGCCAGCAGTGAATTGCTAGCTCCCACCGGGGAGCTGTTTTTT.

This clonotype showed up just a few times. This sequence joins TRBV6-1 and TRBJ2-1; TRBD2 agrees at 7 bases. This CDR3 has 13 amino acids. The V and J ends lost 3 bases and 7 bases, in that order; junction bases with no gene match: 3. In germline, CDR1 is MNHNS, CDR2 SASEGT. CDR3 bases: TGTGCCAGCAGTGATGGACTAGGGAATGAGCAGTTCTTC. Translating gives CASSDGLGNEQFF.

This clonotype was counted at least ten times. J is TRBJ2-1 and V is TRBV7-9; perhaps TRBD1 as D (6 bases). This CDR3 is built from 15 residues. Trimming removed 1 base at V and 4 bases at J, with 11 bases between. Germline V gene lookup returns CDR1 SEHNR and CDR2 FQNEAQ (reference sequence). For the CDR3, the DNA is TGTGCCAGCAGCTTAGACCGTAGGGGGTACAATGAGCAGTTCTTC. Protein: CASSLDRRGYNEQFF.

The chain employs TRBV6-2 or TRBV6-3 and TRBJ2-3; 14 positions agree with TRBD2. In germline, CDR1 is MNHEY, CDR2 SVGEGT. After removal of 4 bases from V and 3 bases from J, the junction contained 0 bases not matched to a gene. CDR3 length: 15 residues. The CDR3 region has the DNA TGTGCCAGCAGTTGGACTAGCGGGAGGACAGATACGCAGTATTTT. Translating it yields CASSWTSGRTDTQYF.

The chain recombines TRBV11-2 with TRBJ2-3, with 8 bases fitting TRBD2. Germline values: CDR1 SGHAT, CDR2 FQNNGV. The V gene end was trimmed by 4 bases and the J gene end by 1 base; junction bases not matched to a gene: 13. The CDR3 has 18 residues. CDR3 nucleotide sequence: TGTGCCAGCAGCTATATATCACGAGCGGGAGAGGGCACAGATACGCAGTATTTT. Encoded protein: CASSYISRAGEGTDTQYF.

Ten or more counts support this clonotype. The chain links TRBV28 to TRBJ2-7; tentative D call: TRBD1 (6 bases). The CDR3 length is 17 residues. The ends were cut back, 4 bases at V and 9 bases at J, with 28 bases in the middle. In germline, CDR1 is MDHEN, CDR2 SYDVKM. The CDR3 region has the DNA TGTGCCAGCAGTTCGGGGAAAGGGGGAGCCAGGGTTGGAGTGCAGTACTTC. Translating gives CASSSGKGGARVGVQYF.

This clonotype was observed a handful of times. CDR3 loop: CASSERDGLYNSPLHF. The CDR3 bases are TGTGCCAGCAGCGAGAGGGATGGACTGTATAATTCACCCCTCCACTTT. The V and J genes are TRBV27 and TRBJ1-6; D call uncertain. V was clipped by 6 bases and J by 4 bases, with 16 bases between them. The V gene's germline CDR1 is MNHEY and CDR2 SMNVEV (reference sequence). The CDR3 totals 16 residues.

This clonotype was seen repeatedly, ten times or more. V gene TRBV2 combines with J gene TRBJ2-1; D possibly uses TRBD1 or TRBD2 (5 bases each). Trimming took 6 bases from V and 7 from J, leaving 13 bases between them. The CDR3 totals 13 residues. Germline V CDR1 and CDR2: SNHLY, FYNNEI. In DNA, the CDR3 is TGTGCCAGCAGCACCGGGGACGATAATGAGCAGTTCTTC. Its protein is CASSTGDDNEQFF.

The CDR3 protein is CSTVVVAGRIDTQYF. CDR3 bases: TGCAGTACCGTGGTGGTAGCGGGAAGGATAGATACGCAGTATTTT. This sequence joins TRBV20-1 and TRBJ2-3, with TRBD2 matching 8 bases. This CDR3 comprises 15 residues. Losses at the gene ends were 8 bases for V and 5 bases for J; bases not matched to a gene: 15. In germline, CDR1 is DFQATT, CDR2 SNEGSKA (reference sequence).

This clonotype came up a few times. It may be a read error: a sequence one base away is much more abundant. The gene calls are TRBV2 and TRBJ2-2; weak D call: TRBD2 (6 bases). CDR1 SNHLY and CDR2 FYNNEI come from the germline V gene. V was pared by 11 bases and J by 7 bases, with 20 bases between. This CDR3 is built from 14 residues. As DNA, the CDR3 is TGTGCCGGCGGGGCGGGTCTAGCTGGCGGGGAGCTGTTTTTT. Translated: CAGGAGLAGGELFF. The entire variable domain, with the rest obtained from reference TRBV2 and TRBJ2-2, is as follows: EPEVTQTPSHQVTQMGQEVILRCVPISNHLYFYWYRQILGQKVEFLVSFYNNEISEKSEIFDDQFSVERPDGSNFTLKIRSTKLEDSAMYFCAGGAGLAGGELFFGEGSRLTVL.

This clonotype was observed many times. The genes are TRBV11-2 and TRBJ1-5; D perhaps matches TRBD1 (5 bases). Germline CDR1 reads SGHAT; CDR2 reads FQNNGV. Trimming took 3 bases from V and 0 from J, leaving 9 bases between them. The CDR3 sequence is 15 residues long. The chain's CDR3 is CASSFWDFSNQPQHF. CDR3 nucleotides: TGTGCCAGCAGCTTCTGGGACTTTAGCAATCAGCCCCAGCATTTT.

The chain joins TRBV2 to TRBJ1-2; 9 bases are a match to TRBD1. V lost 4 bases and J lost 12; bases outside the gene matches: 9. The CDR3 has 13 residues. Germline V gene sequence: CDR1 SNHLY, CDR2 FYNNEI. Written as DNA, the CDR3 is TGTGCCAGCAGTGTGCGGGACAGGGAGGTCCACACCTTC. This codes for CASSVRDREVHTF. Together with reference TRBV2 and TRBJ1-2, the CDR3 gives the full variable domain: EPEVTQTPSHQVTQMGQEVILRCVPISNHLYFYWYRQILGQKVEFLVSFYNNEISEKSEIFDDQFSVERPDGSNFTLKIRSTKLEDSAMYFCASSVRDREVHTFGSGTRLTVV.

The chain is built from TRBV28 and TRBJ1-5; the D is unclear. The CDR3 consists of 12 residues. Germline CDR1 MDHEN, CDR2 SYDVKM. The ends were cut back, 7 bases at V and 2 bases at J, with 6 bases in the middle. This CDR3 reads CASKIGNQPQHF. CDR3 DNA sequence: TGTGCCAGCAAGATAGGCAATCAGCCCCAGCATTTT.

This clonotype was seen a handful of times. V is TRBV6-1 and J is TRBJ1-2, with 7 bases matching TRBD1. The length of the CDR3 is 13 residues. Trimming took 6 bases from V and 8 from J; bases not matched to a gene: 9. The V gene's germline CDR1 is MNHNS and CDR2 SASEGT. The CDR3 DNA follows: TGTGCCAGCAGATTACAGGGGTTTGGCGGCTACACCTTC. This translates into CASRLQGFGGYTF.

The table lists this clonotype with many counts. The CDR3 region is CASRTSGSNEQFF. DNA of the CDR3: TGTGCCAGCAGGACTAGCGGGAGCAATGAGCAGTTCTTC. The chain uses TRBV28 and TRBJ2-1; TRBD2 agrees at 12 bases. V was clipped by 6 bases and J by 6 bases; unmatched bases: 0. The CDR3 loop spans 13 amino acids. Germline V gene lookup returns CDR1 MDHEN and CDR2 SYDVKM.

The V gene is TRBV9, the J gene TRBJ2-3; tentative D call: TRBD2 (5 bases). The V end lost 0 bases, the J end lost 2 bases, and 7 bases lay between the germline ends. The CDR3 totals 14 residues. The germline gives CDR1 SGDLS, CDR2 YYNGEE. The DNA of the CDR3 is TGTGCCAGCAGCGTAGTGGACTTCACAGATACGCAGTATTTT. This codes for CASSVVDFTDTQYF.

The rearrangement links TRBV5-1 to TRBJ2-3; D call uncertain. V was pared by 1 base and J by 1 base, with 10 bases between. The CDR3 contains 15 residues. The germline V gene encodes CDR1 SGHRS and CDR2 YFSETQ. The chain's CDR3 is CASSLQTAGTDTQYF. The DNA of the CDR3 is TGCGCCAGCAGCTTGCAAACCGCCGGCACAGATACGCAGTATTTT.

The CDR3 coding sequence is TGTGCCAGCAGTCTCCGTAGCGGGGAATCCTACAATGAGCAGTTCTTC. This gives the protein CASSLRSGESYNEQFF. This rearrangement joins TRBV6-1 to TRBJ2-1; 8 positions agree with TRBD2. The V gene's germline CDR1 is MNHNS and CDR2 SASEGT. This CDR3 is built from 16 residues. J gave up 1 base and V 5 bases, and 7 bases lay outside the gene matches.

V gene TRBV7-2 combines with J gene TRBJ1-1, with D perhaps TRBD1 (6 bases). CDR3 length: 12 residues. The germline V and J ends were trimmed by 6 bases and 7 bases, with 12 bases remaining between them. Germline V gives CDR1 SGHTA, CDR2 FQGNSA. In DNA, the CDR3 is TGTGCCAGCAGTCGACAGGTTCTTGAAGCTTTCTTT. Translated: CASSRQVLEAFF.

This clonotype occurred many times. The chain is built from TRBV28 and TRBJ2-7; D might be TRBD2 (6 bases). This CDR3 contains 14 residues. Germline CDR1 reads MDHEN; CDR2 reads SYDVKM. The V and J ends lost 1 base and 0 bases respectively, with 7 bases between them. CDR3 in amino acids: CASSLLGGSYEQYF. The CDR3 DNA reads as TGTGCCAGCAGTTTATTGGGGGGCTCCTACGAGCAGTACTTC.

The sample holds a few counts of this clonotype. This chain links TRBV19 with TRBJ1-5; maybe TRBD1 (5 bases). The CDR3 has 14 residues. In germline, CDR1 is LNHDA, CDR2 SQIVND (reference sequence). V lost 6 bases and J lost 7, with 16 bases in between. Here the CDR3 DNA reads TGTGCCAGTAGAAAAAGCAGGGCTAAACAGCCCCAGCATTTT. This sequence encodes CASRKSRAKQPQHF.